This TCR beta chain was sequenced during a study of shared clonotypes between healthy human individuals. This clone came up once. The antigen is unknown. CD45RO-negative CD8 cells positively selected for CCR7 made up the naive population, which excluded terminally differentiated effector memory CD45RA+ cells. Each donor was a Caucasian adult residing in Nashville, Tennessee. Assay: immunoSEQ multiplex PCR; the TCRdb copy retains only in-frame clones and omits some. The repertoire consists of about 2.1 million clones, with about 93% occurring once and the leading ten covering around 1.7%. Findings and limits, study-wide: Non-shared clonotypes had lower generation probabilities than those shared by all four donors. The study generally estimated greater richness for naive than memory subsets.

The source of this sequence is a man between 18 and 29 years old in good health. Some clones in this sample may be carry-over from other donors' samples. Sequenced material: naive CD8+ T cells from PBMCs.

The DNA of the CDR3 is TGTGCCAGCAGCCCCCAGGGGGACCACTACGAGCAGTACTTC. Amino acids: CASSPQGDHYEQYF. The gene calls are TRBV9 and TRBJ2-7; TRBD1 agrees at 7 bases. V lost 4 bases and J lost 3; bases outside the gene matches: 7. The CDR3 sequence is 14 residues long. The germline gives CDR1 SGDLS, CDR2 YYNGEE. The full variable domain, rest sourced from reference TRBV9 and TRBJ2-7, is DSGVTQTPKHLITATGQRVTLRCSPRSGDLSVYWYQQSLDQGLQFLIQYYNGEERAKGNILERFSAQQFPDLHSELNLSSLELGDSALYFCASSPQGDHYEQYFGPGTRLTVT.